The T cell receptor (beta chain) under discussion was sequenced for a study of blood T cell repertoires in COVID-19. Overall study: The United States, Italy and Spain provided the acute and convalescent COVID-19 samples. The cDNA or gDNA used as material had been derived from T cells, B-cell-depleted T cells, or PBMCs.

V was clipped by 6 bases and J by 1 base, with 9 bases between them. This CDR3 comprises 13 residues. Germline CDR1 SNHLY, CDR2 FYNNEI. Per the study methods: Amplification of reference gene primers was used by the study to estimate nucleated cell counts. The assay was immunoSEQ multiplex PCR, and TCRdb's table has in-frame clones only and misses some. V, J and clone size are taken as reported in that table, and D and trimming were inferred from the DNA itself. The data hold around 700,000 clones, with just under 90% observed a single time. This chain joins TRBV2 and TRBJ1-1; perhaps TRBD1 as D (6 bases). The TCR comes from a woman aged 18-29 years with acute or convalescent COVID-19. Source material: peripheral blood. CDR3 coding DNA: TGTGCCAGCAGCGTGACAGGGAACACTGAAGCTTTCTTT. As protein: CASSVTGNTEAFF. Together with reference TRBV2 and TRBJ1-1, the CDR3 gives the full variable domain: EPEVTQTPSHQVTQMGQEVILRCVPISNHLYFYWYRQILGQKVEFLVSFYNNEISEKSEIFDDQFSVERPDGSNFTLKIRSTKLEDSAMYFCASSVTGNTEAFFGQGTRLTVV.